In this sample, the clone carrying this T cell receptor (beta chain) turned up many times. Its antigen is unidentified. Other autoimmune diseases, uncontrolled infections, pregnancy and lactation each led to patient exclusion. The data derive from a study of Graves' ophthalmopathy and Graves' hyperthyroidism. As the template, RNA transcripts were used to amplify TCR beta CDR3 regions. First-round RT-PCR employed HTBI primers, with a second-round multiplex PCR after it. Each CDR3 protein is one row after TCRdb ran MiXCR on the multiplex PCR reads. The repertoire includes about 210,000 distinct CDR3 sequences, around 28% of them detected once, and about 9.3% sits in the top ten. Study-level findings and limits: A roughly 76% specificity and 85% to 90% sensitivity were achieved by a 13-signature model that separated ophthalmopathy from stable hyperthyroidism.

The CDR3 loop spans 16 amino acids. CDR1 and CDR2 from the germline V gene are SGHNT and YENEEA. V lost 1 base and J lost 5; bases outside the gene matches: 7. The receptor comes from a middle-aged man with Graves' ophthalmopathy. This chain connects TRBV11-3 to TRBJ2-5; the match to TRBD1 covers 10 bases. Sequenced material: peripheral blood. The CDR3, as DNA: TGTGCCAGCAGCTTAGCCTCGACAGGGGGCGGTGAGACCCAGTACTTC. Translated: CASSLASTGGGETQYF.